This T cell receptor (beta chain) is from a study of regulatory T cells in long-lasting Graves disease. The table lists this clonotype with a few counts. Its specificity is not known. Construction of TCR beta libraries relied on iRepertoire HTBI primers and on Arm-PCR targeting CDR3 regions. MiXCR, run by TCRdb on the multiplex PCR reads, gives a single entry per CDR3 protein. This repertoire shows over 500,000 distinct CDR3 sequences, 16% found once; its top ten account for 9.5% to 15%. Study results and caveats: TCR diversity in persistent Graves' patients was below that of newly diagnosed ones.

The CDR3 spans 15 residues. Trimming took 2 bases from V and 3 from J; bases not matched to a gene: 6. The germline V gene encodes CDR1 SGHVS and CDR2 FQNEAQ. Time point in this sample: newly diagnosed GD, antithyroid drugs for less than 3 months. Making the TCR library involved RNA that had been extracted from PBMCs. These data also featured in a second study, about T cells in Graves' hyperthyroidism and ophthalmopathy. That study reports: Subjects aged 18 to 65 presented with newly diagnosed hyperthyroidism of less than 2 months' duration. Carried out on the TCR CDR3, a first-round RT-PCR used the HTBI primer set. Within blood appeared most thyroid clonotypes that had expanded above 0.001.

The chain joins TRBV7-8 to TRBJ2-7, with 8 bases aligning to TRBD1. Sequences were derived from peripheral blood mononuclear cells (PBMCs), sampled at new diagnosis, from a patient treated with antithyroid drugs. The sequence derives from a young man with Graves disease. DNA for the CDR3: TGTGCCAGCAGCTTACGGGCAGGGGGCATCTACGAGCAGTACTTC. The encoded protein is CASSLRAGGIYEQYF. The whole variable domain, remainder taken from reference TRBV7-8 and TRBJ2-7, is GAGVSQSPRYKVAKRGQDVALRCDPISGHVSLFWYQQALGQGPEFLTYFQNEAQLDKSGLPSDRFFAERPEGSVSTLKIQRTQQEDSAVYLCASSLRAGGIYEQYFGPGTRLTVT.